The clone carrying this T cell receptor beta chain was counted only a few times. The target antigen is unknown. V lost 8 bases and J lost 6, with 10 bases in between. The CDR3 has 12 residues. CDR1 and CDR2 (germline): SGHVS, FNYEAQ. Then a second PCR, running roughly 7 to 11 cycles, was carried out with a sample-barcoded 5' primer and a J-beta primer mix. MiXCR, applied by TCRdb to the 5' RACE reads, yields one record per CDR3 protein. The table lists about 1.6 million distinct CDR3 sequences, about 35% of them singletons. The data are from a study of blood T cells in healthy people across ages. Study as a whole: Researchers report that template switching captured about one barcoded beta molecule per two T cells.

In each sample, at least 7 million PBMCs were isolated. Study-wide results and limits: Unsorted PBMCs ruled out conclusive naive versus antigen-experienced comparison.

Sample: blood. This clonotype was sampled from a woman under 40 in good health. The V and J genes are TRBV7-6 and TRBJ2-2, with D uncertain. CDR3 sequence: CASGYPSGELFF. The CDR3 region has the DNA TGTGCCAGCGGTTACCCCTCCGGGGAGCTGTTTTTT.